This T cell receptor (beta chain) was found in a study of blood T cells in healthy people across ages (dated by TCRdb to 2013 to 2016). About the study as a whole: In model experiments, roughly one uniquely barcoded TCR beta cDNA molecule per two T cells was captured by template switching. Age-related changes in TCR beta repertoire diversity were measured in the study by deep sequencing normalized with unique cDNA molecular identifiers. The donors were divided into four age groups: young (average around 16 years), middle-aged (about 39), aged (roughly 66) and long-lived (nearly 85). Using the same blood draw, the study looked at two additional independent replicas of 1 million unique cDNA reads for two donors, one aged 18 to 30 and the other aged 80 or older. Overall results and qualifications from the work: A strong correlation was found between observed TCR beta diversity and the percentage of naive T cells measured by flow cytometry. Because profiling used bulk unsorted PBMCs, naive and antigen-experienced compartments could not be compared conclusively. As age increased, observed TCR beta diversity per million T cells dropped in a roughly linear way, and a significant reduction was already evident by age 40. Because donor CMV infection status was unknown, age-related changes in expanded clonotypes were potentially confounded. Estimates of total diversity from one million sequenced T cells were regarded as lower bounds and underestimates. Compared with the aged group, the long-lived group had more naive CD4+ T cells, fewer expanded clones and increased TCR diversity, suggesting age selection.

Donors were a few dozen systemically healthy Caucasian individuals from Russia aged roughly 6 to 90 years. Each donor gave about 11 milliliters of peripheral blood, drawn into EDTA-treated Vacutainer tubes. PBMCs were isolated by Ficoll-Paque density-gradient centrifugation, with at least 6 million obtained per sample. Trizol reagent was used to extract total RNA from PBMCs, with at least 5.5 micrograms per sample. For every donor, flow cytometry on a PBMC aliquot measured the percentage of naive CD45RAhigh/CD27high T cells. This clonotype was found a few times. No cognate antigen has been identified for it. No per-base quality is available; no much larger clone lies one base away. Via the germline V gene, CDR1 is SGHTA and CDR2 FQGNSA. The CDR3 numbers 15 residues from cysteine through phenylalanine. Here the CDR3 DNA is all that survives: 45 bases in frame from base 1. V sheds 3 bases and J sheds 1 base, leaving 12 bases between their ends.

Library creation used 5' RACE. The run used an Illumina HiSeq 2500. The second PCR ran for roughly 6 to 11 cycles and used a J-beta primer mix along with a sample-barcoded 5' primer. A unique molecular identifier was introduced onto each TCR beta cDNA molecule by a template-switch 5' adaptor carrying 12 random nucleotides. Each sample yielded at least 2.5 million CDR3-containing paired-end reads. All of the RNA was converted into first-strand cDNA using the Mint cDNA synthesis kit, with a TRBC-specific oligonucleotide serving as the primer. Following uracil-DNA glycosylase treatment, a first 18-cycle PCR with universal primers M1SS and BC2_uni_R was performed on all cDNA. Regarding the original processing steps: For normalization, 1 million high-quality reads were randomly selected from each sample, with every read carrying a distinct molecular identifier. Instead of being binned into consensus sequences, reads with shared molecular identifiers were discarded. CDR3 identification, clonotype clustering and error correction used MiTCR with a Q25 quality threshold and the strictest error-elimination algorithm. A nonparametric unseen species model with Euler transformation was used to estimate a lower bound on total TCR beta diversity. Using fastp trimming at Q25 and MiXCR clonotype assembly, TCRdb reanalyzed the public sequencing data and kept in-frame beta chains. Rows with one shared CDR3 protein collapse into an entry with the most common genes and DNA. The V and J calls were determined by TCRdb, not by the authors. The sample contains roughly 800,000 distinct CDR3 sequences, roughly 25% of them found a single time. 9.4% of the sample is in the top ten clones.

The sample was also reused in another study, on T cells of mothers and their children. Looking at the second paper: Nine systemically healthy Caucasian individuals, comprising three mothers and their six children, were included as donors. cDNA synthesis used all of the extracted RNA, with roughly 1.5 ug of RNA in each 15 ul reaction. Sample barcodes and 2-4 random nucleotides were added via the M1S primer in the second PCR. Over 9 million TCR beta CDR3 reads came from each mother, compared with 3.3 million or so reads from each child. In both related and unrelated pairs, thymic selection shapes the output of TCR recombination in a similar way, with inherited differences having only a minor effect. Normalized repertoire overlap was always found to be slightly, but never significantly, higher in related mother-child pairs than in unrelated mother-child pairs. No persistent microchimeric T cell clones were detected, at a sensitivity of approximately 90 clones per million clonotypes. In the study, deep NGS was used to compare the TCR beta repertoires of mothers and children, and features distinguishing related mother-child pairs from unrelated individuals were sought. The mean age was around 40 +/- 4 years for the mothers and approximately 11 +/- 4 years for the children. After adapter ligation was performed with NEBNext reagents, the libraries were sequenced on an Illumina HiSeq 2000 with 100+100 nt paired-end reads. To avoid cross-contamination, the mother libraries and the child libraries were prepared a month apart and sequenced in separate runs. For each donor, between roughly 500,000 and 2,100,000 distinct TCR beta clonotypes were identified. Naive TCR beta clonotypes were estimated from low-frequency clonotypes matched to each donor's FACS-determined naive share, without sorting.

This clonotype was sampled from a boy younger than 18 in good health. The receptor chain draws on TRBV7-2 and TRBJ2-5; there is no confident call for the D gene. Specimen: blood. The base sequence is TGTGCCAGCAGCTTCCCCCTCGGTACCCAAGAGACCCAGTACTTC. Its product reads: CASSFPLGTQETQYF.